This TCR beta chain appears in the sequencing data of a study of T cell changes during pregnancy in multiple sclerosis. Per germline, CDR1 LGHNA and CDR2 YNFKEQ. The CDR3 runs 17 residues. The ends were cut back, 0 bases at V and 6 bases at J, with 17 bases in the middle. The method was immunoSEQ multiplex PCR; TCRdb's version includes in-frame clones alone and lacks a portion of them. Among about 36,000 clones, about 88% were seen once, and the ten largest hold about 11%. The genes are TRBV4-2 and TRBJ1-4, with a tentative D call TRBD1 (6 bases). The sequence came from a female donor with multiple sclerosis, enrolled in a pregnancy study. Sequencing was performed on CD8+ T cells from peripheral blood mononuclear cells, taken in the third trimester of pregnancy. The CDR3 here is CASSQDSGGGPDEKLFF. Written as DNA, the CDR3 is TGTGCCAGCAGCCAAGATAGCGGGGGGGGCCCGGATGAAAAACTGTTTTTT.